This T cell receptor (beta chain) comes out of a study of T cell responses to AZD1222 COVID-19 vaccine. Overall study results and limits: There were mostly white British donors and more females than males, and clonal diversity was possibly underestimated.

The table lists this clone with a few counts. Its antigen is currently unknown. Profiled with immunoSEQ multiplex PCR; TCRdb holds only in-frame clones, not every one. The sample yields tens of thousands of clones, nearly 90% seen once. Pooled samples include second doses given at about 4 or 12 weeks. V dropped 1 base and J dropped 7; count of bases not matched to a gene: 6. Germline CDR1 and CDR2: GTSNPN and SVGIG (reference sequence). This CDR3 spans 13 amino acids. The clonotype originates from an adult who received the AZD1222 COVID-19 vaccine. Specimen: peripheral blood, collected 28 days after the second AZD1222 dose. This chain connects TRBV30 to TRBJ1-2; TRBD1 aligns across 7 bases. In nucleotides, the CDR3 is TGTGCCTGGAGTGGGACAGGCTCTAGTGGCTACACCTTC. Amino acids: CAWSGTGSSGYTF.